The rows below give T cell receptor beta chains drawn from one sample of a study of blood T cell repertoires in COVID-19. TCRdb's table, derived via immunoSEQ multiplex PCR, lists solely in-frame clones and lacks some. Of 150,000 to 200,000 clones listed, just under 95% are singletons. The sample was peripheral blood. The receptors here all came from a woman in her forties or fifties with acute or convalescent COVID-19. Each CDR3 is given with its conserved first and last residue.

j_gene | v_gene | CDR3aa
TRBJ2-1 | TRBV24-1 | CATSAPGQGLDNEQFF
TRBJ1-2 | TRBV19 | CASSKRQATNYGYTF
TRBJ1-6 | TRBV7-3 | CASSTTGGGSPLHF
TRBJ2-1 | TRBV4-3 | CASSQELAGGPGVQFF
TRBJ1-1 | TRBV7-9 | CASSYSGMNTEAFF
TRBJ2-7 | TRBV29-1 | CSVVGLLTYEQYF
TRBJ2-7 | TRBV30 | CAWSGPRDRGGYEQYF
TRBJ2-1 | TRBV5-1 | CASSLGDRGRDEQFF
TRBJ2-7 | TRBV25-1 | CASSDSLQGASEQYF
TRBJ2-6 | TRBV13 | CASSENGGSKTGANVLTF
TRBJ1-2 | TRBV6-5 | CASSLDSFNYGYTF
TRBJ1-2 | TRBV28 | CASRPTGFEKGYTF
TRBJ1-3 | TRBV28 | CASTAGTTVLLGDTIYF
TRBJ1-4 | TRBV28 | CASSSPWQGRGKLFF
TRBJ2-2 | TRBV28 | CASRVPPGQGNTGELFF
TRBJ2-1 | TRBV11-2 | CASSIGLAGYDEQFF
TRBJ2-2 | TRBV6-6 | CASTLEMTRGELFF
TRBJ1-2 | TRBV4-1 | CASSQLPGQDYGYTF
TRBJ2-1 | TRBV27 | CASRRAGTDYYNEQFF
TRBJ1-2 | TRBV29-1 | CSVRTGGYTF
TRBJ2-2 | TRBV6-5 | CASRRIGSITGELFF
TRBJ2-2 | TRBV30 | CAWKGLLTGELFF
TRBJ1-5 | TRBV2 | CASSEYSGAGNQPQHF
TRBJ1-1 | TRBV5-6 | CASSLYRANTEAFF
TRBJ1-1 | TRBV3-1/TRBV3-2 | CASSQNRGSGTEAFF
TRBJ1-6 | TRBV7-8 | CASSVDRGTSPLHF
TRBJ1-2 | TRBV24-1 | CATSERGSYGYTF
TRBJ1-2 | TRBV30 | CAWQQDYGYTF
TRBJ1-3 | TRBV2 | CASSPRTGGGNTIYF
TRBJ1-1 | TRBV10-3 | CAISEGGGSTEAFF
TRBJ2-6 | TRBV28 | CASRRTGANVLTF
TRBJ2-1 | TRBV11-2 | CASSLDPGVGEQFF
TRBJ2-2 | TRBV25-1 | CASSERDSANTGELFF
TRBJ1-4 | TRBV6-6 | CASSDAGQGPNEKLFF
TRBJ1-5 | TRBV6-5 | CASTTGGGQPQHF
TRBJ1-5 | TRBV2 | CASRDEGAYPQHF
TRBJ2-3 | TRBV6-5 | CASKGAWGTDTQYF
TRBJ2-2 | TRBV5-1 | CASSLGGATGELFF
TRBJ2-7 | TRBV7-2 | CASRQTGTSGRPLGEQYF
TRBJ1-6 | TRBV4-3 | CASSQATGTEDSPLHF
TRBJ2-7 | TRBV10-1 | CASSDGLAGASSYEQYF
TRBJ2-1 | TRBV27 | CASAELAGNEQFF
TRBJ2-7 | TRBV7-7 | CASTFQVEGSSYEQYF
TRBJ2-7 | TRBV6-5 | CASSQGRAYEQYF
TRBJ2-2 | TRBV24-1 | CATSALRTPGELFF
TRBJ2-1 | TRBV29-1 | CSVYRGQGDKAYNEQFF
TRBJ1-2 | TRBV28 | CASSTQANYGYTF
TRBJ2-7 | TRBV7-2 | CASSLALRGGSKSYEQYF
TRBJ1-5 | TRBV15 | CATSRDRGNQPQHF
TRBJ1-1 | TRBV19 | CASSSLGSGSAEAFF
TRBJ2-1 | TRBV2 | CASTLAGGFMDEQFF
TRBJ2-3 | TRBV20-1 | CSASTAGGTDTQYF
TRBJ1-6 | TRBV15 | CATSRDGGSYNSPLHF
TRBJ2-1 | TRBV7-3 | CASSLGLAGGGNEQFF
TRBJ1-1 | TRBV10-3 | CAIRTDTTTQAFF
TRBJ2-2 | TRBV7-7 | CASSSSKTGVNTGELFF
TRBJ2-7 | TRBV4-1 | CASSLGQGEEQYF